The sequence of this T cell receptor beta chain was determined in a study of blood T cells in healthy people across ages. Whole-study results and caveats: When set beside aged donors, long-lived donors presented more naive CD4+ cells and higher diversity.

Peripheral blood from each donor was collected in a volume of approximately 9.2 milliliters. Each sample had at least 6 million PBMCs isolated. For the second PCR, which ran for roughly 7 to 11 cycles, a sample-barcoded 5' primer and a J-beta primer mix were used. In TCRdb, the 5' RACE reads were re-called with MiXCR into one record per CDR3 protein. The sample has 1,500,000 or so distinct CDR3 sequences, 59% seen once. The V gene end was trimmed by 3 bases and the J gene end by 1 base; junction bases not matched to a gene: 9. This CDR3 contains 16 residues. CDR1 SGHRS and CDR2 YFSETQ come from the germline V gene. To note about this clonotype: Its antigen is unidentified.

This clonotype was obtained from a man in his late teens or twenties in good health. This chain connects TRBV5-1 to TRBJ2-7, with 8 bases identical to TRBD2. Material for sequencing was blood. In nucleotides, the CDR3 is TGCGCCAGCAGCTCCCCGGGAGGGACACGGTCCTACGAGCAGTACTTC. This codes for CASSSPGGTRSYEQYF.